A single sample is the source of the 12 T cell receptor beta chains below, sequenced in a study of blood T cell repertoires in COVID-19. Assay: immunoSEQ multiplex PCR; the TCRdb copy retains only in-frame clones and omits some. The data hold fewer than 15,000 clones, with 73% observed a single time. Sequenced material: peripheral blood. These receptors originate from a human donor in a cohort sampled during active COVID-19.

The genes are TRBV19 and TRBJ2-1, with 10 positions matching TRBD1. V shed 3 bases and J 5 bases; nucleotides not matched to a gene: 4. CDR1 and CDR2 from the germline V gene are LNHDA and SQIVND (reference sequence). CDR3 length equals 15 residues. As DNA, the CDR3 is TGTGCCAGTAGTATGTGGGACAGGGGAAACAATGAGCAGTTCTTC. It yields the protein CASSMWDRGNNEQFF.

CDR3 DNA sequence: TGTGCCAGCAGCGTAAGGACAGGAGGTTCCTACAATGAGCAGTTCTTC. This encodes CASSVRTGGSYNEQFF. The chain joins TRBV9 to TRBJ2-1, with 7 bases aligning to TRBD1. CDR3 size: 16 residues. J was trimmed by 1 base and V by 1 base; bases with no gene match: 5. Germline V gene lookup returns CDR1 SGDLS and CDR2 YYNGEE.

This sequence joins TRBV2 and TRBJ1-1; perhaps TRBD1 as D (6 bases). V lost 7 bases to trimming and J lost 5 bases, with 17 bases between them. This CDR3 is 14 amino acids long. Germline values: CDR1 SNHLY, CDR2 FYNNEI. The CDR3 sequence: CASTLDRGATEAFF. The CDR3 bases are TGTGCCAGCACCCTGGACCGGGGGGCAACTGAAGCTTTCTTT.

V usage is TRBV19 and J usage is TRBJ2-3, with 10 nucleotides matching TRBD2. In germline, CDR1 is LNHDA, CDR2 SQIVND (reference sequence). CDR3 size: 16 residues. Losses at the gene ends were 5 bases for V and 0 bases for J; bases not matched to a gene: 5. CDR3 protein: CASSSLAGASTDTQYF. CDR3 bases: TGTGCCAGTAGTTCCCTAGCGGGGGCTAGCACAGATACGCAGTATTTT. The full variable domain, its missing parts supplied by reference TRBV19 and TRBJ2-3, is DGGITQSPKYLFRKEGQNVTLSCEQNLNHDAMYWYRQDPGQGLRLIYYSQIVNDFQKGDIAEGYSVSREKKESFPLTVTSAQKNPTAFYLCASSSLAGASTDTQYFGPGTRLTVL.

V usage is TRBV6-5 and J usage is TRBJ2-7; 7 bases agree with TRBD1. Germline values: CDR1 MNHEY, CDR2 SVGAGI. This CDR3 contains 12 residues. J gave up 5 bases and V 5 bases, and 3 bases lay outside the gene matches. Here the CDR3 reads CASSTGVHEQYF. DNA for the CDR3: TGTGCCAGCAGTACAGGGGTCCACGAGCAGTACTTC.

V usage is TRBV2 and J usage is TRBJ1-5, with TRBD1 as a possible D gene (6 bases). Trimming took off 2 bases at V and 6 bases at J, with 17 bases between the two ends. Germline-derived CDR1 and CDR2 are SNHLY and FYNNEI. This CDR3 spans 16 amino acids. This CDR3 reads CASSESYRVSSQPQHF. Written as DNA, the CDR3 is TGTGCCAGCAGTGAAAGTTACAGGGTATCGAGTCAGCCCCAGCATTTT.

The chain links TRBV18 to TRBJ2-3; D not certain. V was trimmed by 3 bases and J by 2 bases, leaving 15 bases between them. CDR3 size: 16 residues. CDR1 and CDR2 from the germline V gene are KGHSH and LQKENI. The CDR3 region is CASSPSVPSNTDTQYF. For the CDR3, the DNA is TGTGCCAGCTCACCTTCGGTCCCGTCTAACACAGATACGCAGTATTTT. Variable domain in full (rest from reference TRBV18 and TRBJ2-3): NAGVMQNPRHLVRRRGQEARLRCSPMKGHSHVYWYRQLPEEGLKFMVYLQKENIIDESGMPKERFSAEFPKEGPSILRIQQVVRGDSAAYFCASSPSVPSNTDTQYFGPGTRLTVL.

V and J are TRBV5-1 and TRBJ1-4; possible D gene TRBD1, 6 bases. The germline gives CDR1 SGHRS, CDR2 YFSETQ. V shed 4 bases and J shed 0 bases, with 13 bases lying between them. The length of the CDR3 is 16 residues. The DNA of the CDR3 is TGCGCCAGCAGCCCGGGACACTCCGCAACTAATGAAAAACTGTTTTTT. This gives the protein CASSPGHSATNEKLFF.

This clone was picked up a small number of times. The V and J genes are TRBV4-1 and TRBJ1-3; maybe TRBD1 (5 bases). The germline V and J ends were trimmed by 0 bases and 4 bases, with 10 bases remaining between them. The CDR3 contains 15 residues. Per the germline V gene, CDR1 is MGHRA and CDR2 is YSYEKL. As DNA, the CDR3 is TGCGCCAGCAGCCAAGATCGGGGGAGAGGAAACACCATATATTTT. The encoded protein is CASSQDRGRGNTIYF.

The chain uses TRBV5-6 and TRBJ2-3, with TRBD1 matching over 8 bases. The CDR3 sequence is 14 residues long. V trimming: 1 base; J trimming: 4 bases; junction bases outside the gene matches: 2. CDR1 and CDR2 (germline): SGHDT, YYEEEE. The CDR3 bases are TGTGCCAGCAGCTTGACAGGGGGTCCAGATACGCAGTATTTT. Translation gives CASSLTGGPDTQYF.

The rearrangement uses TRBV29-1 and TRBJ1-3; 7 bases map to TRBD1. J was trimmed by 0 bases and V by 7 bases; bases with no gene match: 9. Germline CDR1 is SQVTM and CDR2 is ANQGSEA. The CDR3 has 15 amino acids. CDR3 DNA: TGCAGCGCTGAGGGGGACAGCCACTCTGGAAACACCATATATTTT. Residues: CSAEGDSHSGNTIYF.

This clone was seen a handful of times. The CDR3 is CASNQGRESEQFF. The CDR3, as DNA: TGTGCCAGCAACCAGGGGAGGGAGAGTGAGCAGTTCTTC. The chain combines TRBV5-5 with TRBJ2-1, with D maybe TRBD2 (7 bases). V was pared by 6 bases and J by 9 bases, with 16 bases between. The CDR3 has 13 residues. Germline V gene lookup returns CDR1 SGHKS and CDR2 YYEKEE (reference sequence).